These 29 T cell receptor beta chains were sequenced from one sample in a study of blood T cell repertoires in COVID-19. Generated by immunoSEQ multiplex PCR, the TCRdb table keeps only in-frame clones and is missing some. This table has roughly 380,000 clones, more than 85% appearing once. Sequencing was done on a sample of PBMCs or T cells enriched from blood (not recorded which). These receptors were taken from a young woman who had recovered from COVID-19.

V is TRBV2 and J is TRBJ2-3; D remains ambiguous. The CDR3 consists of 14 residues. Trimming stripped 2 bases from V and 2 bases from J, with 8 bases between. Germline CDR1 and CDR2: SNHLY and FYNNEI. The CDR3 loop reads CASSELPYTDTQYF. CDR3 DNA: TGTGCCAGCAGTGAATTGCCCTACACAGATACGCAGTATTTT.

The chain couples TRBV6-5 to TRBJ2-7, with D possibly TRBD1 on 6 matching bases. V lost 4 bases and J lost 5, with 12 bases in between. Germline lookup yields CDR1 MNHEY and CDR2 SVGAGI. The CDR3 consists of 13 residues. The DNA for the CDR3 is TGTGCCAGCAGTTCAGGGGTTCGGCACGAGCAGTACTTC. This encodes CASSSGVRHEQYF.

The chain couples TRBV5-1 to TRBJ1-4, with a weak D call TRBD1 (6 bases). The CDR3 extends over 15 amino acids. The ends were cut back, 0 bases at V and 8 bases at J, with 14 bases in the middle. CDR1 is SGHRS, CDR2 YFSETQ, per germline. CDR3 sequence: CASSLGAGAGEKLFF. CDR3 DNA sequence: TGCGCCAGCAGCTTGGGTGCGGGGGCAGGAGAAAAACTGTTTTTT.

This chain uses TRBV30 with TRBJ1-1; D perhaps matches TRBD1 (5 bases). This CDR3 has 13 residues. Germline V gene data show CDR1 as GTSNPN and CDR2 as SVGIG (reference sequence). Trimming removed 3 bases from V and 3 bases from J, with 11 bases in between. The CDR3 is CAWSGQGYTEAFF. The CDR3 nucleotides are TGTGCCTGGAGCGGGCAGGGCTACACTGAAGCTTTCTTT.

This sequence joins TRBV14 and TRBJ1-1; D not certain. V was trimmed by 6 bases and J by 3 bases, leaving 8 bases between them. The CDR3 runs to 12 residues. The V gene's germline CDR1 is SGHDN and CDR2 FVKESK. The CDR3 bases are TGTGCCAGCAGTATAACGGACACTGAAGCTTTCTTT. Residues: CASSITDTEAFF. The full variable domain, in which reference TRBV14 and TRBJ1-1 provide the parts outside the CDR3, is EAGVTQFPSHSVIEKGQTVTLRCDPISGHDNLYWYRRVMGKEIKFLLHFVKESKQDESGMPNNRFLAERTGGTYSTLKVQPAELEDSGVYFCASSITDTEAFFGQGTRLTVV.

The rearrangement links TRBV27 to TRBJ1-5; 10 bases line up with TRBD1. Trimming removed 5 bases from V and 6 bases from J; junction bases left unmatched: 10. Germline loops: CDR1 MNHEY, CDR2 SMNVEV (reference sequence). This CDR3 is built from 16 residues. The CDR3, as DNA: TGTGCCAGCAGTGGGACCGGGACAGGGGTATCTCAGCCCCAGCATTTT. Residues: CASSGTGTGVSQPQHF.

This chain connects TRBV5-5 to TRBJ1-2; a weak D match, TRBD1 (6 bases). Germline CDR1 and CDR2: SGHKS and YYEKEE (reference sequence). The length of the CDR3 is 15 residues. V lost 3 bases to trimming and J lost 6 bases, with 18 bases between them. The CDR3 coding sequence is TGTGCCAGCAGCTATTTTTCCGGGACATTCGATGGCTACACCTTC. Translated, it gives CASSYFSGTFDGYTF.

The J gene is TRBJ1-1, the V gene TRBV21-1; the table gives TRBD1 as D, unverified against the DNA. TRBV21-1 is annotated as a pseudogene. This CDR3 is built from 18 residues. CDR3 bases: TGTGCCAGCAGCAAAAACGGGACAGGGGGAGGCTTGAACACTGAAGCTTTCTTT. Its translation is CASSKNGTGGGLNTEAFF.

This clone was counted a few times. The gene calls are TRBV6-5 and TRBJ1-6, with D maybe TRBD1 (6 bases). CDR3 size: 15 residues. The germline V gene encodes CDR1 MNHEY and CDR2 SVGAGI. Between the trimmed V and J ends, which lost 0 bases and 6 bases, there was a span of 9 bases. CDR3 residues: CASSYSQGGNSPLHF. CDR3 coding DNA: TGTGCCAGCAGTTACTCACAGGGTGGTAATTCACCCCTCCACTTT.

V and J are TRBV5-1 and TRBJ2-7; D ambiguous. V shed 0 bases and J shed 2 bases, with 9 bases lying between them. CDR3 length: 14 amino acids. Germline loops: CDR1 SGHRS, CDR2 YFSETQ. CDR3 DNA: TGCGCCAGCAGCTTGGCCGCGGTCCCCTACGAGCAGTACTTC. This codes for CASSLAAVPYEQYF. Full variable domain (remainder filled in from reference TRBV5-1 and TRBJ2-7): KAGVTQTPRYLIKTRGQQVTLSCSPISGHRSVSWYQQTPGQGLQFLFEYFSETQRNKGNFPGRFSGRQFSNSRSEMNVSTLELGDSALYLCASSLAAVPYEQYFGPGTRLTVT.

The CDR3 reads CATQDRGEGETQYF. CDR3 DNA: TGTGCCACCCAAGACAGGGGCGAGGGAGAGACCCAGTACTTC. The genes are TRBV24-1 and TRBJ2-5; TRBD1 aligns across 8 bases. Trimming removed 9 bases from V and 4 bases from J; junction bases left unmatched: 9. Germline V gene lookup returns CDR1 KGHDR and CDR2 SFDVKD. The CDR3 is 14 residues long.

V and J are TRBV7-6 and TRBJ2-5, with D possibly matching TRBD1 (5 bases). Germline V gives CDR1 SGHVS, CDR2 FNYEAQ. The germline V and J ends were trimmed by 1 base and 5 bases, with 14 bases remaining between them. The CDR3 length is 15 residues. DNA of the CDR3: TGTGCCAGCAGCTTAGGGACATCGGCAGGGGAGACCCAGTACTTC. Its protein is CASSLGTSAGETQYF.

V usage is TRBV10-3 and J usage is TRBJ2-2, with D perhaps matching TRBD1 (6 bases). The V end was cut by 7 bases, the J end by 3 bases, with 15 bases between. The CDR3 has 15 residues. Germline V gene sequence: CDR1 ENHRY, CDR2 SYGVKD. This chain's CDR3 is CAITGTMDYTGELFF. The CDR3, as DNA: TGTGCCATCACCGGGACAATGGATTACACCGGGGAGCTGTTTTTT.

This rearrangement joins TRBV7-2 to TRBJ2-2; D perhaps matches TRBD2 (6 bases). CDR1 and CDR2 (germline): SGHTA, FQGNSA. There are 15 residues in the CDR3. The germline V and J ends were trimmed by 5 bases and 2 bases, with 12 bases remaining between them. The CDR3 region has the DNA TGTGCCAGCAGCCCGTCGGGACTCAACACCGGGGAGCTGTTTTTT. As protein: CASSPSGLNTGELFF.

This clone is a singleton in its sample. This rearrangement joins TRBV15 to TRBJ1-1, with D perhaps TRBD1 (6 bases). Germline CDR1 reads LNHNV; CDR2 reads YYDKDF (reference sequence). The CDR3 contains 13 residues. The V gene lost 3 bases and the J gene lost 5 bases, with 10 bases spanning the gap. CDR3 region: CATSSRGVTEAFF. CDR3 DNA sequence: TGTGCCACCAGCAGCAGGGGAGTAACTGAAGCTTTCTTT.

The count of this clone is one. V is TRBV25-1 and J is TRBJ2-2; 10 nucleotides agree with TRBD2. Germline values: CDR1 MGHDK, CDR2 SYGVNS. Losses at the gene ends were 5 bases for V and 3 bases for J; bases not matched to a gene: 6. The CDR3 is 16 amino acids. In DNA form, the CDR3 reads TGTGCCAGCAGTAAAACAGGGACTAGCGACACCGGGGAGCTGTTTTTT. Amino acid sequence: CASSKTGTSDTGELFF.

The chain couples TRBV24-1 to TRBJ2-5, with 11 bases fitting TRBD1. Per the germline V gene, CDR1 is KGHDR and CDR2 is SFDVKD. Losses at the gene ends were 9 bases for V and 4 bases for J; bases not matched to a gene: 9. The CDR3 loop spans 15 amino acids. CDR3 nucleotides: TGTGCCACCGGACCATCGGGACAGGGGGTAGAGACCCAGTACTTC. Its translation is CATGPSGQGVETQYF.

The chain employs TRBV10-3 and TRBJ1-1; D is uncertain. Trimming removed 4 bases at V and 1 base at J, with 10 bases between. The CDR3 sequence is 14 residues long. Germline V gene sequence: CDR1 ENHRY, CDR2 SYGVKD. CDR3 sequence: CAISGEGENTEAFF. CDR3 nucleotides: TGTGCCATCAGTGGGGAGGGTGAGAACACTGAAGCTTTCTTT.

The rearrangement joins TRBV28 to TRBJ2-5; 7 nucleotides agree with TRBD2. The CDR3 runs 17 residues. CDR1 MDHEN and CDR2 SYDVKM come from the germline V gene. V was pared by 6 bases and J by 6 bases, with 19 bases of the junction left unmatched. The CDR3 sequence: CASRTGGGPPGGQTQYF. In DNA form, the CDR3 reads TGTGCCAGCAGGACCGGGGGAGGACCCCCGGGGGGACAGACCCAGTACTTC.

CDR3 amino acids: CASSVEESPSNTEAFF. The CDR3 DNA follows: TGCGCCAGCAGCGTAGAAGAATCCCCGTCGAACACTGAAGCTTTCTTT. The rearrangement links TRBV5-1 to TRBJ1-1; D not certain. Trimming stripped 4 bases from V and 1 base from J, with 17 bases between. This CDR3 contains 16 residues. Germline-derived CDR1 and CDR2 are SGHRS and YFSETQ.

This clone was counted between two and nine times. The gene calls are TRBV29-1 and TRBJ1-2; TRBD1 matches 10 bases. The CDR3 has 15 residues. V was clipped by 5 bases and J by 5 bases; unmatched bases: 11. Per germline, CDR1 SQVTM and CDR2 ANQGSEA. CDR3 DNA sequence: TGCAGCGTTATAGACCCTGGACAGGGGGATTATGGCTACACCTTC. As protein: CSVIDPGQGDYGYTF.

This chain joins TRBV7-8 and TRBJ2-7; D is unclear. The CDR3 spans 13 residues. The V gene's germline CDR1 is SGHVS and CDR2 FQNEAQ. V was shortened by 1 base and J by 7 bases, with 11 bases between the two germline ends. CDR3 coding DNA: TGTGCCAGCAGCTTAGTACCGGCGCGGGAGCAGTACTTC. Translation: CASSLVPAREQYF. Full variable domain (remainder filled in from reference TRBV7-8 and TRBJ2-7): GAGVSQSPRYKVAKRGQDVALRCDPISGHVSLFWYQQALGQGPEFLTYFQNEAQLDKSGLPSDRFFAERPEGSVSTLKIQRTQQEDSAVYLCASSLVPAREQYFGPGTRLTVT.

The chain links TRBV28 to TRBJ1-5, with D uncertain. Trimming took 1 base from V and 7 from J, leaving 11 bases between them. This CDR3 comprises 14 residues. Germline CDR1 MDHEN, CDR2 SYDVKM. This CDR3 reads CASSLYSAGQPQHF. Written as DNA, the CDR3 is TGTGCCAGCAGTTTATACAGTGCGGGGCAGCCCCAGCATTTT.

This chain uses TRBV5-1 with TRBJ1-1; D uncertain. Germline loops: CDR1 SGHRS, CDR2 YFSETQ. The V gene lost 3 bases and the J gene lost 1 base, with 7 bases spanning the gap. The CDR3 is 13 amino acids. The CDR3: CASSSTANTEAFF. CDR3 in DNA: TGCGCCAGCAGCTCTACAGCGAACACTGAAGCTTTCTTT.

The V call is TRBV18, the J call TRBJ2-2; perhaps TRBD1 as D (6 bases). V lost 2 bases to trimming and J lost 0 bases, with 13 bases between them. The CDR3 length is 17 residues. Germline V gene lookup returns CDR1 KGHSH and CDR2 LQKENI. The CDR3 DNA reads TGTGCCAGCTCACCATGGTCGGGGACACCGAACACCGGGGAGCTGTTTTTT. Translated: CASSPWSGTPNTGELFF.

This chain uses TRBV18 with TRBJ1-5; D unclear. There are 12 residues in the CDR3. Germline CDR1 KGHSH, CDR2 LQKENI. With 4 bases removed from V and 9 bases from J, the gap between germline ends came to 10 bases. The CDR3 region is CASSLMRGPQHF. CDR3 sequence (DNA): TGTGCCAGCTCACTTATGAGAGGGCCCCAGCATTTT.

V usage is TRBV9 and J usage is TRBJ2-5; 16 bases align to TRBD2. The CDR3 is 18 amino acids. The V gene end was trimmed by 3 bases and the J gene end by 4 bases; junction bases not matched to a gene: 9. Looked up from germline, CDR1 is SGDLS and CDR2 is YYNGEE. CDR3 sequence: CASSAGTSGRVLGETQYF. The CDR3 DNA sequence: TGTGCCAGCAGCGCTGGGACTAGCGGGAGGGTGCTCGGAGAGACCCAGTACTTC.

This clone was seen a few times. The chain is built from TRBV6-5 and TRBJ2-7; no clear D gene. CDR1 is MNHEY, CDR2 SVGAGI, per germline. The CDR3 covers 13 residues. Trimming removed 6 bases from V and 0 bases from J, with 9 bases in between. The CDR3 sequence is CASRPTGSYEQYF. The CDR3 bases are TGTGCCAGCAGACCGACTGGCTCCTACGAGCAGTACTTC.

This sequence joins TRBV5-4 and TRBJ1-1; D gene ambiguous. CDR1 is SGHNT, CDR2 YYREEE, per germline (reference sequence). The CDR3 is 14 amino acids. Trimming left V 0 bases short and J 5 bases short, with 11 bases between. The DNA of the CDR3 is TGTGCCAGCAGCTTGGTTCGGGGAGGTACTGAAGCTTTCTTT. Its translation: CASSLVRGGTEAFF.